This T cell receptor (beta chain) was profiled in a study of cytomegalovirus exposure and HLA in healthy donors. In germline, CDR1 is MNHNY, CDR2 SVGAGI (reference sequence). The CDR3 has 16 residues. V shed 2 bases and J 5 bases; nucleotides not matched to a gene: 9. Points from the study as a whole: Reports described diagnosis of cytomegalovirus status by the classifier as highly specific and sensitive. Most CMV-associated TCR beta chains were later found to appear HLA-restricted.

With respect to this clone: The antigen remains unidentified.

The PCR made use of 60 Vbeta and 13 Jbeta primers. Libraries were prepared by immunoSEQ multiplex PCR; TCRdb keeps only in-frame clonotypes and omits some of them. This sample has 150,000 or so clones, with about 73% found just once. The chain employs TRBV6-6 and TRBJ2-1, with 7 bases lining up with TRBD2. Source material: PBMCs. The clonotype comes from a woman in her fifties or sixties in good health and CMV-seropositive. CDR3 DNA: TGTGCCAGCAGTTACCCCTTAGCGGGTCTCCACAATGAGCAGTTCTTC. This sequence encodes CASSYPLAGLHNEQFF.